The 3 T cell receptor beta chains below were found in one sample sequenced in a study of post-analysis software for immune sequencing data. These receptors' targets are unknown. Included in the TCR beta cDNA libraries were unique molecular identifiers. A single record per CDR3 protein comes from TCRdb applying MiXCR to the PCR reads. In the table there are more than 500,000 distinct CDR3 sequences, around 31% of which are singletons. Regarding the study as a whole: Five TRBV segments, including TRBV5-6, TRBV5-1 and TRBV20-1, were more frequent in patients than controls.

The sample comprised blood. The origin of the receptors is a girl aged 2-17 years with multiple sclerosis.

This clonotype qualifies as medium-sized. This chain connects TRBV4-2 to TRBJ2-5; D possibly corresponds to TRBD2 (5 bases). Germline loops: CDR1 LGHNA, CDR2 YNFKEQ. This CDR3 is 13 amino acids long. V was clipped by 9 bases and J by 0 bases, with 11 bases between them. CDR3 sequence: CASLGEDQETQYF. The CDR3 DNA is TGTGCCAGTTTGGGAGAAGACCAAGAGACCCAGTACTTC.

In regard to this clonotype: A read error may produce the germline difference seen at one junction end. The chain employs TRBV6-4 and TRBJ1-1; no definite D call. The CDR3 totals 13 residues. Germline values: CDR1 MRHNA, CDR2 SNTAGT. CDR3 protein: CASSEGGNTGAFF. The CDR3 region has the DNA TGTGCCAGCAGTGAGGGCGGGAACACTGGAGCTTTCTTT.

In its sample, this clonotype was seen a few times. This chain joins TRBV29-1 and TRBJ1-1; D unresolved. This CDR3 contains 13 residues. Trimming took 7 bases from V and 1 from J, leaving 13 bases between them. Germline CDR1 reads SQVTM; CDR2 reads ANQGSEA. Here the CDR3 reads CSGVPWGNTEAFF. In nucleotides, the CDR3 is TGCAGCGGTGTCCCCTGGGGGAACACTGAAGCTTTCTTT.